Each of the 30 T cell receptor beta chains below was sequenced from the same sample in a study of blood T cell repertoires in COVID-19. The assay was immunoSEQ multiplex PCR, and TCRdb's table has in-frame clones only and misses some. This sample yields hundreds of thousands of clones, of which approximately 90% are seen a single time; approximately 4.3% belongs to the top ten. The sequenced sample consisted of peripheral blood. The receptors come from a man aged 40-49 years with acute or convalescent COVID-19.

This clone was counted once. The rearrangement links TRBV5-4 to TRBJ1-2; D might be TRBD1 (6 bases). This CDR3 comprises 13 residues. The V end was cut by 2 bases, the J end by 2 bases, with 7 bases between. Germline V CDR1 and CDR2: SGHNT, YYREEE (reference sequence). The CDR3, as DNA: TGTGCCAGCAGCTTAGGACAGAACTATGGCTACACCTTC. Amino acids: CASSLGQNYGYTF.

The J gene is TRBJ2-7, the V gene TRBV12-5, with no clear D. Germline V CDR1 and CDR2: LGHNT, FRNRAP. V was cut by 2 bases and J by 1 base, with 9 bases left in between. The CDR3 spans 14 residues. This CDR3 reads CASGLPAASYEQYF. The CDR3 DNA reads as TGTGCTAGTGGTTTGCCTGCGGCGTCCTACGAGCAGTACTTC.

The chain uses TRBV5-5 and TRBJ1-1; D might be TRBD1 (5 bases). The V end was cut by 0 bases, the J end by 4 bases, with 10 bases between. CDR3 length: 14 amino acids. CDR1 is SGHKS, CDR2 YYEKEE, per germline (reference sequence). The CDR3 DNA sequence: TGTGCCAGCAGCTTGGAGGGGTTGGGCACTGAAGCTTTCTTT. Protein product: CASSLEGLGTEAFF.

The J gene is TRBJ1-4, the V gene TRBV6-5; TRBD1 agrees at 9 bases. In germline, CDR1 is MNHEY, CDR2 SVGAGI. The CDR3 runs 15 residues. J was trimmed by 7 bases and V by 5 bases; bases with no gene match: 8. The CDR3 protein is CASSTPGQGIEKLFF. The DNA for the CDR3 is TGTGCCAGCAGTACCCCGGGACAGGGAATTGAAAAACTGTTTTTT.

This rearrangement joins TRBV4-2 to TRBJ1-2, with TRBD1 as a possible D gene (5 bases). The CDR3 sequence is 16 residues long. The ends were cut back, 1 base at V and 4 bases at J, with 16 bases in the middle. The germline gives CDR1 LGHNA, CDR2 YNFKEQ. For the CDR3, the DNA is TGTGCCAGCAGCCAAGGTCGGGGAGGGGCCCCCTATGGCTACACCTTC. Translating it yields CASSQGRGGAPYGYTF.

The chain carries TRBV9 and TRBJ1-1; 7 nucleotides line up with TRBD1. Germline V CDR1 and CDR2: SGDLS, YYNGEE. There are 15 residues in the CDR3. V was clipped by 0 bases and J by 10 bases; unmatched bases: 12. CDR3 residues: CASSVGPGGIGRAFF. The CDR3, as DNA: TGTGCCAGCAGCGTAGGTCCAGGGGGGATAGGTAGAGCTTTCTTT. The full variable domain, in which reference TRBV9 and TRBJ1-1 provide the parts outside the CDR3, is DSGVTQTPKHLITATGQRVTLRCSPRSGDLSVYWYQQSLDQGLQFLIQYYNGEERAKGNILERFSAQQFPDLHSELNLSSLELGDSALYFCASSVGPGGIGRAFFGQGTRLTVV.

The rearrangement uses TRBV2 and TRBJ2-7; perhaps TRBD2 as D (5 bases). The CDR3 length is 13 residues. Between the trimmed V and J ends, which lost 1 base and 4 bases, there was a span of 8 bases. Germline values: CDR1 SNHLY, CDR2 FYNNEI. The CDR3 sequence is CASSEVGVYEQYF. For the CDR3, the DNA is TGTGCCAGCAGTGAAGTCGGGGTTTACGAGCAGTACTTC.

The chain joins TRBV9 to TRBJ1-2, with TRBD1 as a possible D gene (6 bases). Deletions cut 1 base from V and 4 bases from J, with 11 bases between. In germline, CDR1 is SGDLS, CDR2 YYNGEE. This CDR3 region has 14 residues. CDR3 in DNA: TGTGCCAGCAGCGTAATGGACAGACCCTATGGCTACACCTTC. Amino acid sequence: CASSVMDRPYGYTF. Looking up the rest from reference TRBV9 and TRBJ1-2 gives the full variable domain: DSGVTQTPKHLITATGQRVTLRCSPRSGDLSVYWYQQSLDQGLQFLIQYYNGEERAKGNILERFSAQQFPDLHSELNLSSLELGDSALYFCASSVMDRPYGYTFGSGTRLTVV.

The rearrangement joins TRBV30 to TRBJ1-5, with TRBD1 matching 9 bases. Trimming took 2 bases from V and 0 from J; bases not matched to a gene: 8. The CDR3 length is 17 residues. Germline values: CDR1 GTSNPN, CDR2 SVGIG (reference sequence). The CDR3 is CAWSFTGGGNSNQPQHF. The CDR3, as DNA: TGTGCCTGGAGTTTTACAGGGGGCGGTAATAGCAATCAGCCCCAGCATTTT.

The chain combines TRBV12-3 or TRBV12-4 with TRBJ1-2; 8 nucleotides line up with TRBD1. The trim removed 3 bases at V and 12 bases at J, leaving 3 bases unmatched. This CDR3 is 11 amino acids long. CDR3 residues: CASSLGTGNTF. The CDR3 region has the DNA TGTGCCAGCAGTTTGGGGACAGGAAACACCTTC.

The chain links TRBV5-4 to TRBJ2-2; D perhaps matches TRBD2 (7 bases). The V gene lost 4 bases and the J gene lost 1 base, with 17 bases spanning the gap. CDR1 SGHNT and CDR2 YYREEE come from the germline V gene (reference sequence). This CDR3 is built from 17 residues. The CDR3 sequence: CASSPSGGGRNTGELFF. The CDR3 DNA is TGTGCCAGCAGCCCCAGCGGCGGGGGCCGGAACACCGGGGAGCTGTTTTTT.

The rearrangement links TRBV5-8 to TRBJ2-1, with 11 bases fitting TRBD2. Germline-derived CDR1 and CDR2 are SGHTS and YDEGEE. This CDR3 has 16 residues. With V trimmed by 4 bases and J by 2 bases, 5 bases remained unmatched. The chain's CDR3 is CASSLGTSGTYNEQFF. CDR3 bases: TGTGCCAGCAGCCTCGGGACTAGCGGTACCTACAATGAGCAGTTCTTC.

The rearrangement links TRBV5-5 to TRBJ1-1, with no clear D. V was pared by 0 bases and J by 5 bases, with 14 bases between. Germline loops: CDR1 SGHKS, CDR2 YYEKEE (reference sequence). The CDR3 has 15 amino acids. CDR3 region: CASSLADRLGTEAFF. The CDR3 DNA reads TGTGCCAGCAGCTTGGCCGACCGTCTCGGGACTGAAGCTTTCTTT.

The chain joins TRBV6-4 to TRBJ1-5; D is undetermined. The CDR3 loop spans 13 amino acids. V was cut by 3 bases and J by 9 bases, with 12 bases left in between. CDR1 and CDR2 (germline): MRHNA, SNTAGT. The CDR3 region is CASSEGPGWPQHF. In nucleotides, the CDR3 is TGTGCCAGCAGTGAGGGCCCTGGGTGGCCCCAGCATTTT.

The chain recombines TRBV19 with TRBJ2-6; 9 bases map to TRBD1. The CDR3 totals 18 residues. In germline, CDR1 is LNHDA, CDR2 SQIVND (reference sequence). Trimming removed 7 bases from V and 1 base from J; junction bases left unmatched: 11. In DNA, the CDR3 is TGTGCCAGTACCCTGCGCGGACAGGGGATGTCTGGGGCCAACGTCCTGACTTTC. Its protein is CASTLRGQGMSGANVLTF. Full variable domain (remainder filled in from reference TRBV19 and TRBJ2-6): DGGITQSPKYLFRKEGQNVTLSCEQNLNHDAMYWYRQDPGQGLRLIYYSQIVNDFQKGDIAEGYSVSREKKESFPLTVTSAQKNPTAFYLCASTLRGQGMSGANVLTFGAGSRLTVL.

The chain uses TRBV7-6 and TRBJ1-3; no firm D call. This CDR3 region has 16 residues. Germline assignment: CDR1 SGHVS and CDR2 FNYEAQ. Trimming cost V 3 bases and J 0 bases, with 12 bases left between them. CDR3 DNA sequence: TGTGCCAGCAGCTTCAATACGGCGGCCTCTGGAAACACCATATATTTT. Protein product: CASSFNTAASGNTIYF.

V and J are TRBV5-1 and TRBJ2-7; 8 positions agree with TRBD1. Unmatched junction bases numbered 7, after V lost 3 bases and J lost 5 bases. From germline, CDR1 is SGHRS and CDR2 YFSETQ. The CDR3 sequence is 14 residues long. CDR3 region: CASSWNPTGDEQYF. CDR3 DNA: TGCGCCAGCAGCTGGAACCCGACAGGGGACGAGCAGTACTTC.

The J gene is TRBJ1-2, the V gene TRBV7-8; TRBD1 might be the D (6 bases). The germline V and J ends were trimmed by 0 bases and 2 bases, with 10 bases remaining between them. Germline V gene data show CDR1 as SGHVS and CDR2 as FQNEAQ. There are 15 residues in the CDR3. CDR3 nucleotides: TGTGCCAGCAGCTTAGCGGGGGCAGGGAACTATGGCTACACCTTC. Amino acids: CASSLAGAGNYGYTF.

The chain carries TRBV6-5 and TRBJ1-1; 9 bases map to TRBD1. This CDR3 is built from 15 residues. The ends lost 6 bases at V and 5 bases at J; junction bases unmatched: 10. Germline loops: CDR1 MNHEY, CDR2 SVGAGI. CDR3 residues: CASSLQGAGWTEAFF. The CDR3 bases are TGTGCCAGCAGCCTACAGGGGGCTGGATGGACTGAAGCTTTCTTT.

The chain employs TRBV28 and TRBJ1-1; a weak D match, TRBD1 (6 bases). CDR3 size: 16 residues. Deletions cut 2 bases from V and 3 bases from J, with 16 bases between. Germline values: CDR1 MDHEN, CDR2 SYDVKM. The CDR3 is CASSLPLGARDTEAFF. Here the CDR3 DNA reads TGTGCCAGCAGTTTACCCCTGGGGGCCAGGGACACTGAAGCTTTCTTT.

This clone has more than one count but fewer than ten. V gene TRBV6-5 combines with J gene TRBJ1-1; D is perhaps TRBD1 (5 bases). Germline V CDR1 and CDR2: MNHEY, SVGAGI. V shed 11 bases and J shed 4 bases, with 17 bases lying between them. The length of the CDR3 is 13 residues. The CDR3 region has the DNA TGTGCCGTGACTGAAACAGGTCTCACTGAAGCTTTCTTT. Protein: CAVTETGLTEAFF.

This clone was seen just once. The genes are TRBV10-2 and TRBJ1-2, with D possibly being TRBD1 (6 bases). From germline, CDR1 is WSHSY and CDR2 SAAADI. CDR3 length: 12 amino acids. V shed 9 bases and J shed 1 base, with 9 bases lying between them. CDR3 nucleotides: TGCGCCAGTATGGACAGTAACTATGGCTACACCTTC. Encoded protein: CASMDSNYGYTF.

The DNA for the CDR3 is TGCGCCAGCAGCCCGGACAGGGGCGCTGGAAACACCATATATTTT. Amino acids: CASSPDRGAGNTIYF. V usage is TRBV5-1 and J usage is TRBJ1-3, with 9 bases matching TRBD1. V shed 4 bases and J 2 bases; nucleotides not matched to a gene: 4. This CDR3 comprises 15 residues. The germline V gene has CDR1 SGHRS and CDR2 YFSETQ.

CDR3 DNA: TGTGCCAGCCGATCCAGGGGAATCTTTGCAACTAATGAAAAACTGTTTTTT. It codes for CASRSRGIFATNEKLFF. The V and J genes are TRBV19 and TRBJ1-4, with a possible D match to TRBD1 (6 bases). Germline V gene sequence: CDR1 LNHDA, CDR2 SQIVND (reference sequence). CDR3 size: 17 residues. With 9 bases removed from V and 0 bases from J, the gap between germline ends came to 20 bases.

CDR3 residues: CASSPGQDNYGYTF. CDR3 nucleotide sequence: TGTGCCAGCTCACCCGGACAGGATAACTATGGCTACACCTTC. The chain employs TRBV18 and TRBJ1-2, with 7 bases fitting TRBD1. The germline V gene encodes CDR1 KGHSH and CDR2 LQKENI. This CDR3 is 14 amino acids long. The junction had 2 bases not matched to a gene; V was cut back by 3 bases and J by 1 base.

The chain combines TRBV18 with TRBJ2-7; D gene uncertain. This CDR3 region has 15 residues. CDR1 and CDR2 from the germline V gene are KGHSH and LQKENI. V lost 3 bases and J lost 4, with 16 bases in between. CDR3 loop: CASSPQRMIAYEQYF. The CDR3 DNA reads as TGTGCCAGCTCACCCCAGCGAATGATCGCGTACGAGCAGTACTTC. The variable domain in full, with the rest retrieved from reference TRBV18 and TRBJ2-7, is NAGVMQNPRHLVRRRGQEARLRCSPMKGHSHVYWYRQLPEEGLKFMVYLQKENIIDESGMPKERFSAEFPKEGPSILRIQQVVRGDSAAYFCASSPQRMIAYEQYFGPGTRLTVT.

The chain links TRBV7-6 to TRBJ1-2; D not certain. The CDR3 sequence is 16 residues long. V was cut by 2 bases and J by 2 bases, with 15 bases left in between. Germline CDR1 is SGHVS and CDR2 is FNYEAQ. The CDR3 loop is CASSLMPALSNYGYTF. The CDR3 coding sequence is TGTGCCAGCAGCTTAATGCCTGCCCTAAGCAACTATGGCTACACCTTC.

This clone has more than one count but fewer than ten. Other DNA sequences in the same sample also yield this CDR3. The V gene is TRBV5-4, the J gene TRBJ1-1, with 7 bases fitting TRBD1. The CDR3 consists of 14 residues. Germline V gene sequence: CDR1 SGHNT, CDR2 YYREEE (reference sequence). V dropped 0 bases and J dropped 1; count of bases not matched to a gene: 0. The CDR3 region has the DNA TGTGCCAGCAGCTTGGACAGGGGGAACACTGAAGCTTTCTTT. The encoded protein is CASSLDRGNTEAFF. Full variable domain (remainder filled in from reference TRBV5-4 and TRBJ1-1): ETGVTQSPTHLIKTRGQQVTLRCSSQSGHNTVSWYQQALGQGPQFIFQYYREEENGRGNFPPRFSGLQFPNYSSELNVNALELDDSALYLCASSLDRGNTEAFFGQGTRLTVV.

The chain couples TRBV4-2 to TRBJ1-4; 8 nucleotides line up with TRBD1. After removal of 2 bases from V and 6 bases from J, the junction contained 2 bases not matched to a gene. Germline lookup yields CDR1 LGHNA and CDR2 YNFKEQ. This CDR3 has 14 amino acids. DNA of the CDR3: TGTGCCAGCAGCCAAAGACAGGGGTATGAAAAACTGTTTTTT. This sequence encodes CASSQRQGYEKLFF.

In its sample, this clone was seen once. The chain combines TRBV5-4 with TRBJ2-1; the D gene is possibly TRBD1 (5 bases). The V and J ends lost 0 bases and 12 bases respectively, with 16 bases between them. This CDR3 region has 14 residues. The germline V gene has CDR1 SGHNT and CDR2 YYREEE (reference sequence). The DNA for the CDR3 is TGTGCCAGCAGCTTGGGGGGCCCTTCCTCGGGGCAGTTCTTC. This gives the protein CASSLGGPSSGQFF.